The clone carrying this T cell receptor beta chain was recorded a few times. Germline V gives CDR1 DFQATT, CDR2 SNEGSKA (reference sequence). Trimming took 6 bases from V and 0 from J, leaving 11 bases between them. The CDR3 contains 13 residues. The sample belongs to a study of T cells in Graves' hyperthyroidism and ophthalmopathy. TCR beta CDR3 regions were amplified from RNA transcripts. When the TCR CDR3 underwent first-round RT-PCR, the HTBI primer set was used. A single record per CDR3 protein comes from TCRdb applying MiXCR to the multiplex PCR reads. The table includes about 380,000 distinct CDR3 sequences, roughly 14% detected once. Drawn at first hyperthyroidism diagnosis, the blood sample preceded any ophthalmopathy symptoms.

The chain joins TRBV20-1 to TRBJ1-1; TRBD1 is a possible D gene (6 bases). The source is a man aged 30-40 years with Graves' hyperthyroidism that later progressed to Graves' ophthalmopathy. Sequences were obtained from blood. The CDR3 DNA is TGCAGTGCCTCCGGACAGCTGAACACTGAAGCTTTCTTT. Residues: CSASGQLNTEAFF.